This T cell receptor beta chain appears in the sequencing data of a study of cytomegalovirus exposure and HLA in healthy donors. This CDR3 has 16 residues. V gave up 3 bases and J gave up 2 bases, with 16 bases separating them. From germline, CDR1 is SGDLS and CDR2 YYNGEE. The PCR ran on 60 Vbeta and 13 Jbeta primers. The data were produced by immunoSEQ multiplex PCR, yet TCRdb's version contains in-frame clones alone and is incomplete. The table has hundreds of thousands of clones, roughly 80% seen once. This clone was detected a few times. As yet, its antigen is unknown. The study, taken as a whole, reports: Some V segments (TRBV6-2 and TRBV6-3 among them) were excluded as indistinguishable.

Sequencing was carried out using PBMCs. The receptor was derived from a man in his forties in good health and CMV-seronegative. The genes are TRBV9 and TRBJ2-3; tentative D call: TRBD2 (6 bases). CDR3 loop: CASSGGVFENTDTQYF. CDR3 sequence (DNA): TGTGCCAGCAGCGGGGGGGTCTTCGAGAACACAGATACGCAGTATTTT.